The 11 T cell receptor beta chains below come from one sample, sequenced in a study of blood T cell repertoires in COVID-19. TCRdb's table, derived via immunoSEQ multiplex PCR, lists solely in-frame clones and lacks some. The repertoire holds about 51,000 clones, with about 82% as singletons. Sequenced input: peripheral blood. Receptors originate from a man aged 80 or over with active COVID-19.

As for this clone: A much larger clone is a single base away; this may be a read error. The V gene is TRBV12-3 or TRBV12-4, the J gene TRBJ1-5, with D uncertain. The CDR3 spans 13 residues. The CDR3: CAGSLIGSQPQHF. The CDR3 coding sequence is TGTGCCGGCAGTTTAATCGGGTCTCAGCCCCAGCATTTT.

In its sample, this clone was seen once. The CDR3: CASSELAGVQETQYF. The CDR3, as DNA: TGTGCCAGCAGTGAACTAGCGGGAGTCCAAGAGACCCAGTACTTC. The chain uses TRBV6-1 and TRBJ2-5, with 10 nucleotides matching TRBD2. The V segment lost 2 bases and the J segment 1 base; nucleotides outside the gene matches: 1. The CDR3 length is 15 residues. The germline CDR1 and CDR2 sequences are MNHNS and SASEGT.

This rearrangement joins TRBV29-1 to TRBJ2-1, with 7 bases aligning to TRBD1. Germline loops: CDR1 SQVTM, CDR2 ANQGSEA. V gave up 6 bases and J gave up 9 bases; unmatched junction bases: 11. This CDR3 region has 13 residues. CDR3 nucleotides: TGCAGCGTCTCCTACAGGGGCCAGGGTGAGCAGTTCTTC. It codes for CSVSYRGQGEQFF.

The chain has TRBV9 and TRBJ2-5; possible D gene TRBD2, 5 bases. Trimming left V 0 bases short and J 4 bases short, with 7 bases between. The CDR3 has 13 amino acids. Per the germline V gene, CDR1 is SGDLS and CDR2 is YYNGEE. CDR3 nucleotide sequence: TGTGCCAGCAGCGTAGCAGAGGGAGAGACCCAGTACTTC. Residues: CASSVAEGETQYF.

This chain links TRBV7-9 with TRBJ2-1; D is unclear. Deletions cut 5 bases from V and 7 bases from J, with 6 bases between. The CDR3 is 11 residues long. From germline, CDR1 is SEHNR and CDR2 FQNEAQ (reference sequence). CDR3 nucleotides: TGTGCCAGCAGCCAGAATAATGAGCAGTTCTTC. Protein: CASSQNNEQFF.

The gene calls are TRBV7-8 and TRBJ1-1, with 7 bases aligning to TRBD1. The ends lost 8 bases at V and 4 bases at J; junction bases unmatched: 10. This CDR3 has 14 residues. Germline V gene sequence: CDR1 SGHVS, CDR2 FQNEAQ. CDR3 nucleotide sequence: TGTGCCAGCCACCAAGGGGGCTTCGGCACTGAAGCTTTCTTT. It yields the protein CASHQGGFGTEAFF.

The chain uses TRBV7-9 and TRBJ1-2, with TRBD1 matching 8 bases. Per germline, CDR1 SEHNR and CDR2 FQNEAQ (reference sequence). Trimming at V came to 2 bases and at J to 6 bases, leaving 2 bases not matched to a gene. The CDR3 contains 13 residues. The CDR3 DNA is TGTGCCAGCAGCTTATCGGACAGGGATGGCTACACCTTC. It translates to CASSLSDRDGYTF.

V and J are TRBV2 and TRBJ2-7; 10 bases align to TRBD2. The CDR3 totals 15 residues. The germline CDR1 and CDR2 sequences are SNHLY and FYNNEI. V lost 10 bases, J lost 0 bases, and 9 bases stayed unmatched. The CDR3 DNA sequence: TGTGCCAAATCTAGAGCGGGAGGGCCCTCCTACGAGCAGTACTTC. It codes for CAKSRAGGPSYEQYF.

This chain connects TRBV2 to TRBJ2-5; the match to TRBD1 covers 8 bases. The CDR3 is 15 amino acids. V gave up 6 bases and J gave up 4 bases; unmatched junction bases: 10. Germline CDR1 is SNHLY and CDR2 is FYNNEI. The DNA for the CDR3 is TGTGCCAGCAGGAAGGACAGGGTGACGGGAGAGACCCAGTACTTC. Protein: CASRKDRVTGETQYF.

This rearrangement joins TRBV19 to TRBJ1-1; no clear D. The germline V gene encodes CDR1 LNHDA and CDR2 SQIVND (reference sequence). V lost 6 bases to trimming and J lost 6 bases, with 17 bases between them. The CDR3 has 14 amino acids. As DNA, the CDR3 is TGTGCCAGTAGCCGAGCAGTGGGAGGTTCTGAAGCTTTCTTT. Translating it yields CASSRAVGGSEAFF.

The chain employs TRBV19 and TRBJ2-3; maybe TRBD2 (6 bases). Germline assignment: CDR1 LNHDA and CDR2 SQIVND (reference sequence). The germline V and J ends were trimmed by 8 bases and 14 bases, with 14 bases remaining between them. This CDR3 has 10 residues. CDR3 amino acids: CASYTGSRYF. CDR3 DNA: TGTGCCAGTTACACCGGGAGTAGGTATTTT.